This section outlines one TCR beta chain sequence together with its context. Trimming shortened V by 5 bases and J by 0 bases, and 11 bases separated the two germline ends. This CDR3 contains 14 residues. Per the germline V gene, CDR1 is SGHTA and CDR2 is FQGNSA. This sample stems from a study of T cell responses to AZD1222 COVID-19 vaccine. Profiling relied on immunoSEQ multiplex PCR, and the TCRdb table lists in-frame clones only, not all of them. Here the sample spans about 160,000 clones, roughly 88% being singletons. The sequence derives from an adult who received the AZD1222 COVID-19 vaccine. The chain uses TRBV7-2 and TRBJ2-7, with D unclear. Sequenced here: peripheral blood, sampled 28 days after the second AZD1222 dose. The CDR3 is CASSPDKASYEQYF. CDR3 in DNA: TGTGCCAGCAGCCCAGATAAGGCCTCCTACGAGCAGTACTTC.